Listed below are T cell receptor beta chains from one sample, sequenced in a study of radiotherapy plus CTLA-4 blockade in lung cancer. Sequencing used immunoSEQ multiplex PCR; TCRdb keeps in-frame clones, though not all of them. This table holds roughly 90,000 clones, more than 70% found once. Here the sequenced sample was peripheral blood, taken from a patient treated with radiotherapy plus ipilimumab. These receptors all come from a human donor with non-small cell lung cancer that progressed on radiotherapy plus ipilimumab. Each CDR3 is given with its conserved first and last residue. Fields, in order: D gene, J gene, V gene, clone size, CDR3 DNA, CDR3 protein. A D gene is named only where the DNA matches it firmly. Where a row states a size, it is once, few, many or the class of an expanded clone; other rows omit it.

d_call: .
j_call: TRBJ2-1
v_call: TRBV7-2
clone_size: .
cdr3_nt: TGTGCCAGCAGCCCTAAGAATGAGCAGTTCTTC
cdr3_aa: CASSPKNEQFF

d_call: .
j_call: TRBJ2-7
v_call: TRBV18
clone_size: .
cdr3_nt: TGTGCCAGCTCACAGACTCCCTCCTACGAGCAGTACTTC
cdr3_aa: CASSQTPSYEQYF

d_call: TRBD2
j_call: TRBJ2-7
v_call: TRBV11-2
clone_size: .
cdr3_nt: TGTGCCAGCAAGGGCCTAGCGGGGAGCTTCTACGAGCAGTACTTC
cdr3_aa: CASKGLAGSFYEQYF

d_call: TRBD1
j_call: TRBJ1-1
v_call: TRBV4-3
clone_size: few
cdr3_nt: TGCGCCAGCAGCCCCTCTGGGACAGGGGAAGCTTTCTTT
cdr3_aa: CASSPSGTGEAFF

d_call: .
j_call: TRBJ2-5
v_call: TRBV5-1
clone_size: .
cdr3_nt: TGCGCCAGAAAATCGGACAGCCAAGAGACCCAGTACTTC
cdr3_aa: CARKSDSQETQYF

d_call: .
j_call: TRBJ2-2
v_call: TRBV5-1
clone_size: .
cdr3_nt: TGCGCCAGCAGCCCTTCTAGAGAAAACACCGGGGAGCTGTTTTTT
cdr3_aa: CASSPSRENTGELFF

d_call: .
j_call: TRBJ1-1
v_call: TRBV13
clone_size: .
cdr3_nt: TGTGCCAGCAGCTTAGGCCGGACTGAAGCTTTCTTT
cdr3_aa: CASSLGRTEAFF

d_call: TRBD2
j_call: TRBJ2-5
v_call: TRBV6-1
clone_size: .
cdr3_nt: TGTGCCAGCAGCGGACTAGCGGGAGGAGAGACCCAGTACTTC
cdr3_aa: CASSGLAGGETQYF

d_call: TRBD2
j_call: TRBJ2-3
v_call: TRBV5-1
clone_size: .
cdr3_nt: TGCGCCAGCAGATCAGCGGGAGCAAGAGATACGCAGTATTTT
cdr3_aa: CASRSAGARDTQYF

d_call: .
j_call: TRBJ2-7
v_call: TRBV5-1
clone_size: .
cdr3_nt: TGCGCCAGCAGCTTTACAGGTGCCGAGCAGTACTTC
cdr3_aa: CASSFTGAEQYF

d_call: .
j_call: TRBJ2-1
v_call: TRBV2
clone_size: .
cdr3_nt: TGTGCCAGCAGCACCAGCTCCTACAATGAGCAGTTCTTC
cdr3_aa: CASSTSSYNEQFF

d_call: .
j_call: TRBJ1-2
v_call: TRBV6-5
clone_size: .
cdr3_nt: TGTGCCAGCAGTTACGGAGCTACTGGCTACACCTTC
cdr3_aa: CASSYGATGYTF

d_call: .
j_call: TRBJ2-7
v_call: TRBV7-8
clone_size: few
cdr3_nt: TGTGCCAGCAGCTTATGGGGGGCGCGTGTCTACGAGCAGTACTTC
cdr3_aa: CASSLWGARVYEQYF

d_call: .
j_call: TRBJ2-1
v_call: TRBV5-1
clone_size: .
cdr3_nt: TGCGCCAGCAGCGGCCGACAGGACCCTCATGAGCAGTTCTTC
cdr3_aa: CASSGRQDPHEQFF

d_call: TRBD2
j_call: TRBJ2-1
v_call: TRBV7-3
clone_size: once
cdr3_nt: TGTGCCAGCAGCAGGAATAGCGGGTCTAACAATGAGCAGTTCTTC
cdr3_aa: CASSRNSGSNNEQFF

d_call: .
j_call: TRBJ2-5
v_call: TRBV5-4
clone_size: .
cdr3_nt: TGTGCCAGCAGCCCGTACGGGATATCGGGAGAGACCCAGTACTTC
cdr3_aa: CASSPYGISGETQYF

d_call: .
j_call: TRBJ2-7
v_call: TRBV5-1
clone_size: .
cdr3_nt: TGCGCCACCGCACGCGAGGGCGCTTACCACGAGCAGTACTTC
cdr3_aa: CATAREGAYHEQYF

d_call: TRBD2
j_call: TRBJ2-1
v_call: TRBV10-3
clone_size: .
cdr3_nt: TGTGCCATCAGTGGGAGGACTAGCGGATCCTACAATGAGCAGTTCTTC
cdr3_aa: CAISGRTSGSYNEQFF

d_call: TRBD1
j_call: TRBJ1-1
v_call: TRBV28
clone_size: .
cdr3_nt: TGTGCCAGCAGTCTTTCCGACAGGGGCGCTGAAGCTTTCTTT
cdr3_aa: CASSLSDRGAEAFF

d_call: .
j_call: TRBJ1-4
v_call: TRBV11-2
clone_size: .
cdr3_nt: TGTGCCAGCAGCTTAGGAAGAGAAAAACTGTTTTTT
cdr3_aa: CASSLGREKLFF

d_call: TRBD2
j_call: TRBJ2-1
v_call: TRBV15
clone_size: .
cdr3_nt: TGTGCCACCAGCGGGGAGGCGGGGGACTACAATGAGCAGTTCTTC
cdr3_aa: CATSGEAGDYNEQFF

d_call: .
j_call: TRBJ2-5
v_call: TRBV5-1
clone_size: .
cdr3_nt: TGCGCCAGCAGCCCGGGTGGACCGCGGGAGACCCAGTACTTC
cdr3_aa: CASSPGGPRETQYF

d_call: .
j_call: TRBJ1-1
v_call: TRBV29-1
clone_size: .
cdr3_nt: TGCAGCGCTGCGGAACCAACCTCGGCAGGAGAAGCTTTCTTT
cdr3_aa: CSAAEPTSAGEAFF

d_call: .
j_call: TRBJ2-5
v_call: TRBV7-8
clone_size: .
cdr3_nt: TGTGCCAGCAGCTTACTTTCGGGGAGTCAAGAGACCCAGTACTTC
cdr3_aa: CASSLLSGSQETQYF

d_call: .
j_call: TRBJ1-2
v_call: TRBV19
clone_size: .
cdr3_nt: TGTGCCAGTAGAGCCGGGAGTCTGGGCTATGGCTACACCTTC
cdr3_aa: CASRAGSLGYGYTF

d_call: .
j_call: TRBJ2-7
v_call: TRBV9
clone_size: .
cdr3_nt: TGTGCCAGCAGCGTAGAAGGGGCGAGCTACGAGCAGTACTTC
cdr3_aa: CASSVEGASYEQYF

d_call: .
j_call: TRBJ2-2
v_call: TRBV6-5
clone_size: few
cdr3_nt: TGTGCCAGCAGCCCCGGACCTAACACCGGGGAGCTGTTTTTT
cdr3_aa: CASSPGPNTGELFF

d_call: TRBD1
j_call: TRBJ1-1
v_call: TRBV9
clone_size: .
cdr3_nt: TGTGCCAGCAGCAAAACCGGGACAGGGGTAAGTGAAGCTTTCTTT
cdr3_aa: CASSKTGTGVSEAFF

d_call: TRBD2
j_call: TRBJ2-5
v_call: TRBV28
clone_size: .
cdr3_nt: TGTGCCAGCAGTTTTATCGTAGCGGGGGGACAAGAGACCCAGTACTTC
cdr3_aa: CASSFIVAGGQETQYF

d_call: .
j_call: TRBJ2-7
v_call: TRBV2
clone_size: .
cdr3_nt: TGTGCCAGCAAGTGGACAGTTGCGGACGAGCAGTACTTC
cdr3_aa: CASKWTVADEQYF

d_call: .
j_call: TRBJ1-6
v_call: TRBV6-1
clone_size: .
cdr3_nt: TGTGCCAGCAGCCCCCCGGGGGCCCTCCACTTT
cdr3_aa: CASSPPGALHF

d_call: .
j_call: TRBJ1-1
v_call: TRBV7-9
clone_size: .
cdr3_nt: TGTGCCAGCAGCTTATCTGACAGGATGAACACTGAAGCTTTCTTT
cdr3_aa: CASSLSDRMNTEAFF

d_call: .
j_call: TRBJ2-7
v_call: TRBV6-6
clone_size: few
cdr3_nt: TGTGCCAGCAGTTACTCCGTAGGGGGGGGTTACGAGCAGTACTTC
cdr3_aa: CASSYSVGGGYEQYF

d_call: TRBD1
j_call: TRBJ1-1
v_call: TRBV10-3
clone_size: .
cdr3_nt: TGTGCCATCAGTGAGACCGACAGGGGGGGCACTGAAGCTTTCTTT
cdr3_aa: CAISETDRGGTEAFF

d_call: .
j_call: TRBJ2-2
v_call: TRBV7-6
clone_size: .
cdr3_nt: TGTGCCAGCAGCTTATCTCACGGGGACACCGGGGAGCTGTTTTTT
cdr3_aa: CASSLSHGDTGELFF

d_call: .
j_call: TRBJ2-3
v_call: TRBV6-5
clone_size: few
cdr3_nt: TGTGCCACCTCGGCGACTTTCACAGATACGCAGTATTTT
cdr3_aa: CATSATFTDTQYF

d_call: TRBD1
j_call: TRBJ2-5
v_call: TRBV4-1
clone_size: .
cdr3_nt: TGCGCCAGCAGCCAATCAGGGGTCCAGGGGGCCCAGTACTTC
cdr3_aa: CASSQSGVQGAQYF

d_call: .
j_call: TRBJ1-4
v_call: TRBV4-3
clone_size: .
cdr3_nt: TGCGCCAGCAGCCAAGATCCTCCCCAGGGAGGGGAAAAACTGTTTTTT
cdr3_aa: CASSQDPPQGGEKLFF

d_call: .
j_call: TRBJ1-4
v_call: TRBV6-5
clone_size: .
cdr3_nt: TGTGCCAGCGGGCGGGGTAATAATGAAAAACTGTTTTTT
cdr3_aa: CASGRGNNEKLFF

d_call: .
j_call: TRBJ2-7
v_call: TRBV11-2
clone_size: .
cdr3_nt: TGTGCCAGCAGCTTAGTCCCGAGTCCGGCCTACGAGCAGTACTTC
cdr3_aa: CASSLVPSPAYEQYF

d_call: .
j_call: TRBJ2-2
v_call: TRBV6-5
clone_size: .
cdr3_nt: TGTGCCAGCAGTTACGCTAGTCAGGAGAACACCGGGGAGCTGTTTTTT
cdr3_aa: CASSYASQENTGELFF

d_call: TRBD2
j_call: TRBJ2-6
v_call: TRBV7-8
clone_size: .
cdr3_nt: TGTGCCAGCAGCTTAGAGCTAGCGGGCCGCTCTGGGGCCAACGTCCTGACTTTC
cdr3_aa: CASSLELAGRSGANVLTF

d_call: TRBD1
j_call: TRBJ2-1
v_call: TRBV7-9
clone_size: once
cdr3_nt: TGTGCCAGCAGCCCAGGACAGGGGTTCTACAATGAGCAGTTCTTC
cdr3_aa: CASSPGQGFYNEQFF

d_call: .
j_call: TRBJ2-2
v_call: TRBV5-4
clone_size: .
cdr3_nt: TGTGCCAGCAGCGCCCCCGGGGGAGTTGGTACCGGGGAGCTGTTTTTT
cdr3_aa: CASSAPGGVGTGELFF

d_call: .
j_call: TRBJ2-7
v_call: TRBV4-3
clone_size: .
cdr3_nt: TGCGCCAGCAGCCTAAGATATTCGGGGGCCTACGAGCAGTACTTC
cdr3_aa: CASSLRYSGAYEQYF

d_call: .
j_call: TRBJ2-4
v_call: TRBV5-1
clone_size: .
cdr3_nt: TGCGCCAGCACGATGGGTGTAGCCAAAAACATTCAGTACTTC
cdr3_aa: CASTMGVAKNIQYF

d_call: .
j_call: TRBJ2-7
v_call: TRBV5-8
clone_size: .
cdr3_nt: TGTGCCAGCAGCTTGGTTGGATCCTTACTCTACGAGCAGTACTTC
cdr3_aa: CASSLVGSLLYEQYF

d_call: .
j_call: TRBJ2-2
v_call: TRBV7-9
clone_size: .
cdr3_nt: TGTGCCAGCAGCTTAGTTGCGGGCGGGGAGCTGTTTTTT
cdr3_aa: CASSLVAGGELFF

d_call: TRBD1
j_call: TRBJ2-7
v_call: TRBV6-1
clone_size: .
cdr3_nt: TGTGCCAGCAGGGGACAGGGGCTCTACGAGCAGTACTTC
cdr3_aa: CASRGQGLYEQYF

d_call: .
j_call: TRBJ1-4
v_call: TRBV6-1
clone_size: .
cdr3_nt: TGTGCCAGCAGTGTAGGGACGGCTGAAAAACTGTTTTTT
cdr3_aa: CASSVGTAEKLFF

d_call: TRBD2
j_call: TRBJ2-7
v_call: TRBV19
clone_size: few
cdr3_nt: TGTGCCAGTAGTTGGACTAGCGAAACTACCTACGAGCAGTACTTC
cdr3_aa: CASSWTSETTYEQYF

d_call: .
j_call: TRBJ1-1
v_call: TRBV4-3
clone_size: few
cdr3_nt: TGCGCCAGCAGCCCCGTTTGGGGGGACACTGAAGCTTTCTTT
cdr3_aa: CASSPVWGDTEAFF

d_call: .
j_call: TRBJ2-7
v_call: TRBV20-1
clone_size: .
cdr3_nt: TGCAGTGCTTCACAGGGTAACGAGCAGTACTTC
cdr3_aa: CSASQGNEQYF

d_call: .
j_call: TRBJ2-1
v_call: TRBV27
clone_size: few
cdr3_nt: TGTGCCAGCAGTTTAACTGTAGGCCCCCTAGCTGAGCAGTTCTTC
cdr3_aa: CASSLTVGPLAEQFF